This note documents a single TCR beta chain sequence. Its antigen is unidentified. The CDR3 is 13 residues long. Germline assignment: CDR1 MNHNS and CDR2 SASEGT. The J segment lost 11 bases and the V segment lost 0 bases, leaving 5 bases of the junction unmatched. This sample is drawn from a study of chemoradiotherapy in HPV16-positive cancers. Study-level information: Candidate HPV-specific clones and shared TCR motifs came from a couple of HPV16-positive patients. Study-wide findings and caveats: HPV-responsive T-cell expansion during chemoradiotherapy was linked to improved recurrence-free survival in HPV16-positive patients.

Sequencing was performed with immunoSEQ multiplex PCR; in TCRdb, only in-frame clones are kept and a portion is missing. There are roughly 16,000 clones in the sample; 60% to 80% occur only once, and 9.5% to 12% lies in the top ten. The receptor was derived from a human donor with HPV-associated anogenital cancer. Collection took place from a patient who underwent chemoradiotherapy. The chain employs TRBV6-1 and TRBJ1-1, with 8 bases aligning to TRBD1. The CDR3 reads CASSEAGDRGAFF. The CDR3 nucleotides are TGTGCCAGCAGTGAAGCTGGAGACAGGGGTGCTTTCTTT.